This T cell receptor beta chain came from a study of T cells in Graves' hyperthyroidism and ophthalmopathy. Diagnosis of hyperthyroidism was new in patients aged 18 to 65, and its duration was under 2 months. Per the germline V gene, CDR1 is SGHRS and CDR2 is YFSETQ. CDR3 length: 15 amino acids. V was pared by 2 bases and J by 7 bases, with 15 bases between. The source material, RNA transcripts, was used to amplify TCR beta CDR3 regions. The HTBI set primed first-round TCR CDR3 RT-PCR. TCRdb independently ran MiXCR on the multiplex PCR reads; one entry per CDR3 protein. Found here are hundreds of thousands of distinct CDR3 sequences, 13% to 15% of them singletons; the top ten hold around 9.6%.

The specimen was blood. The chain carries TRBV5-1 and TRBJ2-2; D call uncertain. The receptor was isolated from a young woman with Graves' hyperthyroidism. The CDR3: CASSFGLHSGGELFF. The CDR3 coding sequence is TGCGCCAGCAGCTTCGGTCTTCACTCGGGCGGGGAGCTGTTTTTT. The variable domain in full, completed from reference TRBV5-1 and TRBJ2-2, reads KAGVTQTPRYLIKTRGQQVTLSCSPISGHRSVSWYQQTPGQGLQFLFEYFSETQRNKGNFPGRFSGRQFSNSRSEMNVSTLELGDSALYLCASSFGLHSGGELFFGEGSRLTVL.